This T cell receptor beta chain originates from a study of shared clonotypes between healthy human individuals (TCRdb year 2020). Broadly, across the study: The cohort included a few men and a couple of women between 18 and 49 years of age. For each donor, three plates each were used for CD4 naive and CD4 memory, two plates were used for CD8 naive, and one plate was used for CD8 memory. To estimate repertoire size and how much clonotypes are shared between individuals, the study performed deep sequencing of blood TCR repertoires from 4 to 6 healthy adults. To increase sequencing depth and limit assay-specific biases, TCR repertoire library preparation and sequencing were carried out by different laboratories using diverse techniques. Per donor, leukapheresis produced somewhere between about 0.94 and 9 billion PBMCs.

CD8 naive samples consisted of CD45RO-negative cells that were positively selected for CCR7, yielding a CD45RA+CCR7+ population without TemRA cells. Donors were healthy HIV-negative adults with no recently reported acute infections or vaccinations. Every donor was a Caucasian adult residing in Nashville, Tennessee, USA. Blood was obtained by leukapheresis, after which PBMCs were separated by Ficoll-Histopaque density gradient centrifugation and cryopreserved in liquid nitrogen vapor phase. Purity and quantity of every magnetically sorted T cell population were checked by analytical flow cytometry. Genomic DNA was isolated from each sorted fraction and quantified by UV absorbance on a Nanodrop 2000c. TCR CDR3 regions were amplified from genomic DNA by multiplex PCR using the deep immunoSEQ assay. Extracted genomic DNA from each cell subset was distributed evenly across all wells of several immunoSEQ 96-well plates, and each plate was treated as a replicate. For sorted subsets, each replicate PCR was loaded with about 0.2 ug genomic DNA, equivalent to 25,000 to 35,000 T cell genomes. Purified libraries were measured with a Qubit 3.0 fluorometer, size-checked on a Bioanalyzer 2100, and measured again with the KAPA Library Quantification kit. Every immunoSEQ 96-well plate was sequenced on a dedicated single-read 150-cycle Illumina NextSeq 550 flow cell. The published analysis was carried out like this. Because the immunoSEQ output held only junctional sequences and lacked quality scores, the filtering could not match the filtering applied to full-length reads. Sequences were annotated with PyIR, a Python wrapper for IgBLAST v1.9, using IMGT germline references to assign V/J genes and CDR3. Reads were filtered out if the reads had weak V/J assignments (E-value above 1e-6), no CDR3, stop codons, out-of-frame junctions, or ambiguous translated residues. A V3J clonotype was defined by an identical inferred V gene, J gene, and CDR3 amino acid sequence. The percentage overlap between two repertoires was calculated by dividing the number of shared unique clonotypes by the size of the smaller repertoire. Repertoire richness was assessed with RTK rarefaction, the Chao1 estimator, and Recon v2.1 estimates of unobserved clonotypes. Generation probabilities for all TCRbeta clonotypes obtained by the gDNA method from four donors were computed using OLGA. Entries here come from immuneACCESS through TCRdb and include only in-frame sequences with V and J called. Some clones fail to appear in such tables; in the studies checked, an unresolved V gene covers under half of the shortfall, and the cause of the remainder is unknown. Clonal size and the V and J genes are those of that table, whereas D and trimming came from the DNA. Recorded for this sample are 600,000 or so clones; 95% to 98% of them occurred a single time. Approximately 0.33% of the sample is in the top ten clones.

The paper's findings and limits, for the study overall: Naive subsets generally had larger estimated clonotype richness than memory subsets. Only blood was sampled, and tissue TCR repertoires likely differ from those in blood. Compared with non-shared clonotypes, clonotypes shared by all four sorted-subset donors had higher generation probabilities. Because the study included only a small number of donors, the genetic and exposure-history diversity represented was limited. Even with the large sequencing depth, rarefaction of the sorted-subset datasets indicated that sequencing was incomplete. Pairwise subsampling indicated that sequencing depth was expected to affect the degree of clonotype sharing among donors. Sharing across several donors was observed for about 4.8% of naive CD4, over 3% of naive CD8, 2% to 2.5% of memory CD4, and about 0.4% of memory CD8 clonotypes.

Points on this clone: Its antigen is currently not known. No quality values exist for individual bases; no much larger clone is one base distant.

As encoded in the germline V gene (reference sequence), CDR1 is MNHEY while CDR2 is SMNVEV. Trimming removed 8 bases from V and 0 bases from J, leaving 10 bases between the germline ends. Counted from cysteine to phenylalanine, this CDR3 has 14 amino acids. The kept DNA is CDR3 alone, 42 bases in frame from the first base. The V and J genes are TRBV27 and TRBJ1-4, with no confident D gene call. The source is a man aged 25 to 45 in good health. Source material: naive CD8+ T cells sorted from blood. Explained via the paper, the cell subset or site label denotes: CD45RA+CCR7+. The DNA reads as follows: TGTGCCAGCCGACAAGGTGCAACTAATGAAAAACTGTTTTTT. This gives the protein CASRQGATNEKLFF.